This entry concerns a single T cell receptor beta chain. Germline values: CDR1 DFQATT, CDR2 SNEGSKA (reference sequence). Trimming pared 0 bases from V and 5 bases from J, leaving 13 bases between. There are 15 residues in the CDR3. The data were taken from a study of T cells after yellow fever vaccination. TCRdb reprocessed the 5' RACE reads with MiXCR, giving one entry per CDR3 protein. The profile shows hundreds of thousands of distinct CDR3 sequences, around 13% of them singletons. The chain couples TRBV20-1 to TRBJ2-2; D assignment may be TRBD1 or TRBD2 (6 bases each). Specimen: CD4+ T cells sorted from PBMCs, collected 15 days after the yellow fever booster vaccination. This TCR came from a man younger than 35 who received the YFV17D yellow fever vaccine. CDR3: CSARDQTGGTGELFF. The CDR3 coding sequence is TGCAGTGCTAGAGACCAGACAGGAGGGACCGGGGAGCTGTTTTTT.